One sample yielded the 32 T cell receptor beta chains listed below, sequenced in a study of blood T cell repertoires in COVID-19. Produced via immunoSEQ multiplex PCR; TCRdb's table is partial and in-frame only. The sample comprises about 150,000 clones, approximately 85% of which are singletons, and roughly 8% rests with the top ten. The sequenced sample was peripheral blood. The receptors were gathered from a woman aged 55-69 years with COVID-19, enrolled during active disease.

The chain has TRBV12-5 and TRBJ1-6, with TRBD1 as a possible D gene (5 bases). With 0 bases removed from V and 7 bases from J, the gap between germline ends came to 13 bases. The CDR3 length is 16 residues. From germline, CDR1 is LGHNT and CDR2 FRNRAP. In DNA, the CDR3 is TGTGCTAGTGGTTTGGTACGGGGGTGGGGGAATTCACCCCTCCACTTT. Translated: CASGLVRGWGNSPLHF.

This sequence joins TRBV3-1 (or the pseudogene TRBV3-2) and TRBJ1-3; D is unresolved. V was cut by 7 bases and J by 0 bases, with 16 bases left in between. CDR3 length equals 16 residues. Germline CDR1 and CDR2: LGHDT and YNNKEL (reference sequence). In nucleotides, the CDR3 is TGTGCCAGCACCGAGGCACGGTGGGTCTCTGGAAACACCATATATTTT. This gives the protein CASTEARWVSGNTIYF.

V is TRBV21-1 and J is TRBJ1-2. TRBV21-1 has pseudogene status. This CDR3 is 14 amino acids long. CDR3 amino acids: CASSKTSGGYGYTF. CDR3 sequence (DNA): TGTGCCAGCAGCAAAACCTCCGGCGGTTATGGCTACACCTTC.

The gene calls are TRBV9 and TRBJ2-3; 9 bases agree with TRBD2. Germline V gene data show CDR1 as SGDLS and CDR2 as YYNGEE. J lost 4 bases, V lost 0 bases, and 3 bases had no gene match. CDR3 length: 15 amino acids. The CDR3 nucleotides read TGTGCCAGCAGCGTAGACAGCGGGGGGCCAGATACGCAGTATTTT. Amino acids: CASSVDSGGPDTQYF.

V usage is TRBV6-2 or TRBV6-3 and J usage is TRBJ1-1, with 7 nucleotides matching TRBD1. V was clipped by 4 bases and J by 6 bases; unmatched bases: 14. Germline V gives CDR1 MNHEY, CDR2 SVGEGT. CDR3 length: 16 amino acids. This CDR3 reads CASSSPGRGGRPEAFF. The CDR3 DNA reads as TGTGCCAGCAGTTCCCCGGGGAGAGGGGGCAGGCCTGAAGCTTTCTTT.

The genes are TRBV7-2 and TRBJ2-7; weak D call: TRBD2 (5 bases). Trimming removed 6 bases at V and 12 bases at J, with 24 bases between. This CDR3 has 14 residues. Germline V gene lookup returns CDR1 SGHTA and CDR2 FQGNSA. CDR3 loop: CASSPPSPSFLRYF. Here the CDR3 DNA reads TGTGCCAGCAGTCCCCCTAGCCCTTCATTTCTCCGGTACTTC. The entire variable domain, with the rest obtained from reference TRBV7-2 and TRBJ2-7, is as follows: GAGVSQSPSNKVTEKGKDVELRCDPISGHTALYWYRQSLGQGLEFLIYFQGNSAPDKSGLPSDRFSAERTGGSVSTLTIQRTQQEDSAVYLCASSPPSPSFLRYFGPGTRLTVT.

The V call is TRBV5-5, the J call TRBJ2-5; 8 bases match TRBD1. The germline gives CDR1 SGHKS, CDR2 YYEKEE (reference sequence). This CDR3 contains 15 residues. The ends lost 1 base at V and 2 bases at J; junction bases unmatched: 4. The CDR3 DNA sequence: TGTGCCAGCAGCTTGTCGACAGGGGAGCAAGAGACCCAGTACTTC. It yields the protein CASSLSTGEQETQYF.

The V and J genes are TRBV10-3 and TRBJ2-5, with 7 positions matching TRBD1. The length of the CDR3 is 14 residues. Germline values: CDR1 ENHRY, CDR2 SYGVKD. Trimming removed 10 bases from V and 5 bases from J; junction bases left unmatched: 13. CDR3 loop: CATRREGAKETQYF. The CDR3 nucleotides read TGTGCCACTCGCCGCGAGGGGGCTAAGGAGACCCAGTACTTC.

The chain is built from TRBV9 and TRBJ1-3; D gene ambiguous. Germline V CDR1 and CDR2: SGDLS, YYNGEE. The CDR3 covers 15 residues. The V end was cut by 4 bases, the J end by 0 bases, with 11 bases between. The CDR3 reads CASSTTVGSGNTIYF. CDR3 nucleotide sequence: TGTGCCAGCAGCACGACTGTCGGCTCTGGAAACACCATATATTTT.

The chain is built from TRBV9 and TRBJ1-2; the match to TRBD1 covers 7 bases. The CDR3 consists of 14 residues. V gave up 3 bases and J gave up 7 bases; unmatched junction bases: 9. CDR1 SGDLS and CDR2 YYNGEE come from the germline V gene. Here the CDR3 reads CASSEGAGTSGYTF. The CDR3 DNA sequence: TGTGCCAGCAGCGAGGGGGCAGGGACAAGTGGCTACACCTTC. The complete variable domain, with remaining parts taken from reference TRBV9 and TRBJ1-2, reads DSGVTQTPKHLITATGQRVTLRCSPRSGDLSVYWYQQSLDQGLQFLIQYYNGEERAKGNILERFSAQQFPDLHSELNLSSLELGDSALYFCASSEGAGTSGYTFGSGTRLTVV.

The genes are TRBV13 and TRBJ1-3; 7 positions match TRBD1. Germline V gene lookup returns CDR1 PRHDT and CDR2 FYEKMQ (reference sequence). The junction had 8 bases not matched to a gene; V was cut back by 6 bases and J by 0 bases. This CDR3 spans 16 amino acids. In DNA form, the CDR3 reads TGTGCCAGCAGAAACAGGGGTAGAGTCTCTGGAAACACCATATATTTT. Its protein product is CASRNRGRVSGNTIYF.

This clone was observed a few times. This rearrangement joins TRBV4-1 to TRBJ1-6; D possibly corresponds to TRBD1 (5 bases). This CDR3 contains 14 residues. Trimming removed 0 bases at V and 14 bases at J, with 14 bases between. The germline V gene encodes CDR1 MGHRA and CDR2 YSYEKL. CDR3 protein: CASSQERAGGTLHF. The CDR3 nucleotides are TGCGCCAGCAGCCAAGAAAGGGCGGGGGGTACCCTCCACTTT.

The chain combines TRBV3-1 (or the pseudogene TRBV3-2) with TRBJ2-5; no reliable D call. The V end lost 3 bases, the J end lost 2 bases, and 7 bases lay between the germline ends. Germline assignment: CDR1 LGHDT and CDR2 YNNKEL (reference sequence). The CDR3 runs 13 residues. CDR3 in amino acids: CASSHEVQETQYF. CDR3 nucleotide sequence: TGTGCCAGCAGCCACGAGGTACAAGAGACCCAGTACTTC.

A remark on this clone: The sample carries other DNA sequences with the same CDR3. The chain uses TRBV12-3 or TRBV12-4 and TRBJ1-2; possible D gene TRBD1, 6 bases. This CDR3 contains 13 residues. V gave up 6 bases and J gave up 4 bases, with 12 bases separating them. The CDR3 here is CASSRGQLYGYTF. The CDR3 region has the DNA TGTGCCAGCAGCCGCGGACAGCTCTATGGCTACACCTTC.

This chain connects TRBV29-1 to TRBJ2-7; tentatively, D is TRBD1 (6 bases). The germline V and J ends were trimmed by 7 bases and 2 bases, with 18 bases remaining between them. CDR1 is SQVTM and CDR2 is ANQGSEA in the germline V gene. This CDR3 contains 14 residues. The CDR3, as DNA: TGCAGCGGCTCTACAGGGAAACGGCCCTACGAGCAGTACTTC. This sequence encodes CSGSTGKRPYEQYF.

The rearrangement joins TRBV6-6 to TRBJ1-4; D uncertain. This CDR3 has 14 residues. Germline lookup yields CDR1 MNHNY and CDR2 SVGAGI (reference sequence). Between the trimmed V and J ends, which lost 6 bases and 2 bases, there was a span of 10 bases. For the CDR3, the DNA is TGTGCCAGCAGCGAGGAAGGCACTAATGAAAAACTGTTTTTT. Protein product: CASSEEGTNEKLFF.

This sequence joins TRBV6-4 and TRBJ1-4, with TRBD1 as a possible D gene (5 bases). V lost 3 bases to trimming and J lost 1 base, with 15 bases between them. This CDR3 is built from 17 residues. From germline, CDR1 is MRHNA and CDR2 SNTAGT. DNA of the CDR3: TGTGCCAGCAGTGAAGGGGCAGGCGGGGGAACTAATGAAAAACTGTTTTTT. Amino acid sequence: CASSEGAGGGTNEKLFF.

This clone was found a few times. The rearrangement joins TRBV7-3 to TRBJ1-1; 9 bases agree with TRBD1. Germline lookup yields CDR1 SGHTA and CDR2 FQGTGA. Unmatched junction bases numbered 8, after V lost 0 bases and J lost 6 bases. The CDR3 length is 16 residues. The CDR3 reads CASSLTSTGGKAEAFF. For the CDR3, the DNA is TGTGCCAGCAGCTTAACATCGACAGGGGGAAAGGCTGAAGCTTTCTTT.

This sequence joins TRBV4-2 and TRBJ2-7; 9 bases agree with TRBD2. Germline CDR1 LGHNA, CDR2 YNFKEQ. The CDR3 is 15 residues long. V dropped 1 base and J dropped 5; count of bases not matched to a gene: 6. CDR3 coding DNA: TGTGCCAGCAGCCAAGTAGCTAGCGGGGTCGACGAGCAGTACTTC. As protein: CASSQVASGVDEQYF.

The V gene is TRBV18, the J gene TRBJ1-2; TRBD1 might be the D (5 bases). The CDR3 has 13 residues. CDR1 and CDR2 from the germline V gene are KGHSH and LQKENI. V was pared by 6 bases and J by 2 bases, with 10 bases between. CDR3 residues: CASSATDNYGYTF. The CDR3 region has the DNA TGTGCCAGCTCCGCGACAGACAACTATGGCTACACCTTC.

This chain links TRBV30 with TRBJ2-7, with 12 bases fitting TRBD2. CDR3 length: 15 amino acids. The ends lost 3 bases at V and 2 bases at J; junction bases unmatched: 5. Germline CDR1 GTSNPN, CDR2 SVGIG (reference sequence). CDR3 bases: TGTGCCTGGAGACGACTAGCGGGGGCCGCCTACGAGCAGTACTTC. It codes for CAWRRLAGAAYEQYF.

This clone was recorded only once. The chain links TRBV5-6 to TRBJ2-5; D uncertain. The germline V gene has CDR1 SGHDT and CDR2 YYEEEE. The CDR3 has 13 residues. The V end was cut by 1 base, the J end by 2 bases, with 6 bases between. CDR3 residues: CASSLPLQETQYF. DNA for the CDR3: TGTGCCAGCAGCTTGCCCCTTCAAGAGACCCAGTACTTC.

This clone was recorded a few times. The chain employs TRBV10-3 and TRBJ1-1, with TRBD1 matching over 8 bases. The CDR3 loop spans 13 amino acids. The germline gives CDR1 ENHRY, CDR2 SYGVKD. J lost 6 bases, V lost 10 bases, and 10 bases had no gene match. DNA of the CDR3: TGTGCCACACAACAGGGGGATTCACCTGAAGCTTTCTTT. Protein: CATQQGDSPEAFF.

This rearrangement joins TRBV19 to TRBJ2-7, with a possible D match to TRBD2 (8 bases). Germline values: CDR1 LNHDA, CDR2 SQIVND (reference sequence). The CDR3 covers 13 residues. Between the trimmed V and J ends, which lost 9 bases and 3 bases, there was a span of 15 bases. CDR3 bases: TGTGCCAGCGCGCGGGGGGACAGCTACGAGCAGTACTTC. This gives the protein CASARGDSYEQYF.

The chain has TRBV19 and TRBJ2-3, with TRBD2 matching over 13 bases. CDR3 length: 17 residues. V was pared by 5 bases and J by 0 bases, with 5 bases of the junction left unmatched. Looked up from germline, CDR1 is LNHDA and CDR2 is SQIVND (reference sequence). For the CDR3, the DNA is TGTGCCAGTAGTCGGACTAGCGGGGGCCTGAGCACAGATACGCAGTATTTT. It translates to CASSRTSGGLSTDTQYF.

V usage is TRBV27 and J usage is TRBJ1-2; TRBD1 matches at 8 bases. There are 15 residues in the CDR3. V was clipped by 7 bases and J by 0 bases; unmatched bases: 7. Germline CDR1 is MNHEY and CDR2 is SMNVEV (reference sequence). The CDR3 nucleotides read TGTGCCAGCACTCGACAGGGGTCAGCTAACTATGGCTACACCTTC. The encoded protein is CASTRQGSANYGYTF.

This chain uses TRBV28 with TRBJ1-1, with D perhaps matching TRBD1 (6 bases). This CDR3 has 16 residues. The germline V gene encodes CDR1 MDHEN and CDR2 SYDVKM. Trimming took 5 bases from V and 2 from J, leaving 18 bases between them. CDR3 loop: CASSSPRAGVNTEAFF. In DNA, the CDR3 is TGTGCCAGCAGTAGCCCCCGGGCAGGGGTCAACACTGAAGCTTTCTTT.

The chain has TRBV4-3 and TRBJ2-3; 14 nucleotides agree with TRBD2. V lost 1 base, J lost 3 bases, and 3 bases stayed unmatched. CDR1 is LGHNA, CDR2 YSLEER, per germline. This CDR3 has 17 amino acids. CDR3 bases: TGCGCCAGCAGCCAAGGGGGACTAGCGGGGGAGACAGATACGCAGTATTTT. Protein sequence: CASSQGGLAGETDTQYF.

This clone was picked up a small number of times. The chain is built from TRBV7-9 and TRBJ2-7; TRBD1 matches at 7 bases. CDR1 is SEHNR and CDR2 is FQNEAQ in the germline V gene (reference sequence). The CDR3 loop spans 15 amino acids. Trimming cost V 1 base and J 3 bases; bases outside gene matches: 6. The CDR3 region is CASSLVRQGIYEQYF. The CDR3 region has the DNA TGTGCCAGCAGCTTAGTGAGACAGGGCATCTACGAGCAGTACTTC.

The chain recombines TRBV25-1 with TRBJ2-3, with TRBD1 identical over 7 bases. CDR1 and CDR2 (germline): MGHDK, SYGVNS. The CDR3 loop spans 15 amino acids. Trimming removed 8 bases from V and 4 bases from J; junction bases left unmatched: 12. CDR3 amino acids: CASSHPGGSADTQYF. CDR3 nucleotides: TGTGCCAGCTCGCACCCAGGGGGATCGGCAGATACGCAGTATTTT.

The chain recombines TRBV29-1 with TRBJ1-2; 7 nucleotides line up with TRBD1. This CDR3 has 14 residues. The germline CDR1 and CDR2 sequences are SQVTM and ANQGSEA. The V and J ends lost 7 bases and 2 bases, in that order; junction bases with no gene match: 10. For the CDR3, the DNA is TGCAGCGCCGAGTCGACAGGGACGAACTATGGCTACACCTTC. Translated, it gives CSAESTGTNYGYTF. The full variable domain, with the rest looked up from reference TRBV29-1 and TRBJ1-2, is SAVISQKPSRDICQRGTSLTIQCQVDSQVTMMFWYRQQPGQSLTLIATANQGSEATYESGFVIDKFPISRPNLTFSTLTVSNMSPEDSSIYLCSAESTGTNYGYTFGSGTRLTVV.

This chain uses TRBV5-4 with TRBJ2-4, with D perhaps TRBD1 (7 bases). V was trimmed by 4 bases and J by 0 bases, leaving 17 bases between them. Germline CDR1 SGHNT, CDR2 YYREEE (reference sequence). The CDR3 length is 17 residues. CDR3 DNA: TGTGCCAGCAGCCCTGGAGGGGGCCAACTAGCCAAAAACATTCAGTACTTC. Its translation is CASSPGGGQLAKNIQYF.